Below are 24 T cell receptor beta chains sequenced from a single sample in a study of technical replicates of blood from a handful of donors. Libraries were prepared by immunoSEQ multiplex PCR; TCRdb keeps only in-frame clonotypes and omits some of them. The sample lists about 82,000 clones, roughly 95% seen once, with 0.37% in the top ten. Sequencing input: T cells isolated from PBMCs. These receptors were collected from a human donor in good health.

A single count supports this clone. The V gene is TRBV9, the J gene TRBJ1-1, with TRBD1 matching 7 bases. Trimming removed 3 bases from V and 6 bases from J; junction bases left unmatched: 5. The CDR3 runs to 13 residues. CDR1 SGDLS and CDR2 YYNGEE come from the germline V gene. The CDR3 protein is CASSETGTAEAFF. Here the CDR3 DNA reads TGTGCCAGCAGCGAGACAGGGACTGCTGAAGCTTTCTTT.

Concerning this clone itself: Sequence at one end of the junction differs from germline and may be a read error. The chain links TRBV27 to TRBJ2-2, with 12 nucleotides matching TRBD1. The CDR3 totals 17 residues. Germline V gene sequence: CDR1 MNHEY, CDR2 SMNVEV (reference sequence). CDR3 DNA: TGTGCCAGCCGTTTGACCGGGACAGGGGGCGTAACCGGGGAGCTGTTTTTT. It translates to CASRLTGTGGVTGELFF.

The chain links TRBV28 to TRBJ2-5; possibly TRBD1 for D (7 bases). Germline V gives CDR1 MDHEN, CDR2 SYDVKM. CDR3 length equals 16 residues. The V and J ends lost 2 bases and 4 bases respectively, with 17 bases between them. In DNA, the CDR3 is TGTGCCAGCAGTTTACCCGGGCAGGGGGGCCGAGAGACCCAGTACTTC. The encoded protein is CASSLPGQGGRETQYF.

The V call is TRBV7-9, the J call TRBJ1-1; no clear D gene. The germline CDR1 and CDR2 sequences are SEHNR and FQNEAQ (reference sequence). V was trimmed by 5 bases and J by 1 base, leaving 14 bases between them. The CDR3 is 15 residues long. The CDR3 DNA sequence: TGTGCCAGCAGCCCCGCCAAACACCCGAACACTGAAGCTTTCTTT. Protein sequence: CASSPAKHPNTEAFF. The full variable domain, completed using reference TRBV7-9 and TRBJ1-1, is DTGVSQNPRHKITKRGQNVTFRCDPISEHNRLYWYRQTLGQGPEFLTYFQNEAQLEKSRLLSDRFSAERPKGSFSTLEIQRTEQGDSAMYLCASSPAKHPNTEAFFGQGTRLTVV.

The V call is TRBV27, the J call TRBJ2-7, with a possible D match to TRBD2 (5 bases). Deletions cut 4 bases from V and 3 bases from J, with 16 bases between. Germline lookup yields CDR1 MNHEY and CDR2 SMNVEV (reference sequence). The CDR3 length is 15 residues. The CDR3 loop is CASSSREFALYEQYF. As DNA, the CDR3 is TGTGCCAGCAGTTCCCGGGAATTTGCTCTCTACGAGCAGTACTTC.

The chain is built from TRBV4-1 and TRBJ2-3; D is unresolved. CDR1 is MGHRA and CDR2 is YSYEKL in the germline V gene. This CDR3 is 16 amino acids long. Deletions cut 0 bases from V and 0 bases from J, with 10 bases between. CDR3 amino acids: CASSQEMAVSTDTQYF. The CDR3 DNA follows: TGCGCCAGCAGCCAAGAAATGGCGGTCAGCACAGATACGCAGTATTTT.

The V and J genes are TRBV4-1 and TRBJ2-3, with 9 bases fitting TRBD1. The CDR3 loop spans 11 amino acids. Germline loops: CDR1 MGHRA, CDR2 YSYEKL. J was trimmed by 10 bases and V by 4 bases; bases with no gene match: 0. DNA for the CDR3: TGCGCCAGCAGCCGGACAGGGGCGCAGTATTTT. This gives the protein CASSRTGAQYF.

This clone is a singleton in its sample. This sequence joins TRBV4-1 and TRBJ1-2, with D maybe TRBD1 (6 bases). Trimming shortened V by 1 base and J by 8 bases, and 20 bases separated the two germline ends. The CDR3 has 16 amino acids. From germline, CDR1 is MGHRA and CDR2 YSYEKL. The CDR3 loop reads CASSQVVDRITGGYTF. DNA for the CDR3: TGCGCCAGCAGCCAAGTTGTGGACAGAATCACAGGGGGCTACACCTTC.

This chain uses TRBV5-4 with TRBJ2-7, with D possibly being TRBD1 (5 bases). Germline loops: CDR1 SGHNT, CDR2 YYREEE (reference sequence). Trimming removed 0 bases from V and 3 bases from J, with 16 bases in between. This CDR3 spans 16 amino acids. CDR3 protein: CASSLALLAGNYEQYF. CDR3 bases: TGTGCCAGCAGCTTGGCCCTTCTGGCAGGGAACTACGAGCAGTACTTC.

The V call is TRBV10-3, the J call TRBJ2-7; D possibly corresponds to TRBD1 (6 bases). Germline CDR1 is ENHRY and CDR2 is SYGVKD. V was trimmed by 9 bases and J by 6 bases, leaving 18 bases between them. The CDR3 covers 13 residues. The CDR3, as DNA: TGTGCCATAAAGGGGACATTACTGTCCGAGCAGTACTTC. This translates into CAIKGTLLSEQYF.

This sequence joins TRBV6-6 and TRBJ2-7; 11 nucleotides agree with TRBD2. The CDR3 contains 14 residues. The V gene end was trimmed by 5 bases and the J gene end by 4 bases; junction bases not matched to a gene: 4. Per the germline V gene, CDR1 is MNHNY and CDR2 is SVGAGI (reference sequence). Written as DNA, the CDR3 is TGTGCCAGCAGTGGGACTAGCGGTGATTACGAGCAGTACTTC. Translated: CASSGTSGDYEQYF.

A single count supports this clone. The rearrangement joins TRBV9 to TRBJ2-7, with 7 nucleotides matching TRBD1. The CDR3 is made up of 14 amino acids. J was trimmed by 1 base and V by 3 bases; bases with no gene match: 4. Germline CDR1 reads SGDLS; CDR2 reads YYNGEE. The CDR3 here is CASSGGTDSYEQYF. In nucleotides, the CDR3 is TGTGCCAGCAGCGGGGGGACAGATTCCTACGAGCAGTACTTC.

The rearrangement joins TRBV28 to TRBJ2-2; D perhaps matches TRBD1 (6 bases). From germline, CDR1 is MDHEN and CDR2 SYDVKM. The CDR3 has 17 residues. V was clipped by 3 bases and J by 3 bases, with 17 bases between them. CDR3 loop: CASSLILGTSDTGELFF. The CDR3 coding sequence is TGTGCCAGCAGTTTGATTCTTGGGACATCCGACACCGGGGAGCTGTTTTTT.

The CDR3 here is CAITNRSQYF. CDR3 coding DNA: TGTGCCATCACCAACAGGTCGCAGTATTTT. The genes are TRBV10-3 and TRBJ2-3; D perhaps matches TRBD1 (5 bases). The CDR3 runs 10 residues. Germline values: CDR1 ENHRY, CDR2 SYGVKD. The V and J ends lost 7 bases and 10 bases respectively, with 9 bases between them.

This chain links TRBV30 with TRBJ2-3, with TRBD2 matching 14 bases. Germline values: CDR1 GTSNPN, CDR2 SVGIG (reference sequence). Germline trimming cut 2 bases from V and 8 bases from J; bases unmatched to any gene: 9. CDR3 length: 16 amino acids. The CDR3 loop reads CAWSIPTSGRASTQYF. CDR3 sequence (DNA): TGTGCCTGGAGTATCCCGACTAGCGGGAGGGCCAGTACGCAGTATTTT.

This clone was counted a single time. The V and J genes are TRBV19 and TRBJ2-1; 8 nucleotides align to TRBD2. The germline V gene has CDR1 LNHDA and CDR2 SQIVND (reference sequence). J was trimmed by 7 bases and V by 7 bases; bases with no gene match: 9. This CDR3 is built from 14 residues. CDR3 coding DNA: TGTGCCAGTAACTCGGGAGGGGGGTTTAATGAGCAGTTCTTC. Encoded protein: CASNSGGGFNEQFF.

The chain recombines TRBV6-5 with TRBJ2-7; the D gene is possibly TRBD1 (6 bases). Trimming stripped 3 bases from V and 2 bases from J, with 14 bases between. The CDR3 spans 15 residues. CDR1 is MNHEY, CDR2 SVGAGI, per germline. CDR3 protein: CASSYLGAQAYEQYF. In nucleotides, the CDR3 is TGTGCCAGCAGTTATCTGGGGGCCCAAGCCTACGAGCAGTACTTC.

The chain links TRBV4-1 to TRBJ2-7, with 9 bases lining up with TRBD2. The CDR3 is 14 residues long. Germline V lookup: CDR1 MGHRA, CDR2 YSYEKL. Germline trimming cut 1 base from V and 3 bases from J; bases unmatched to any gene: 1. CDR3 coding DNA: TGCGCCAGCAGCCAAGTTAGCGGGAGCTACGAGCAGTACTTC. Translation gives CASSQVSGSYEQYF.

The chain couples TRBV5-8 to TRBJ2-3; 11 bases fit TRBD1. Germline assignment: CDR1 SGHTS and CDR2 YDEGEE. V trimming: 2 bases; J trimming: 5 bases; junction bases outside the gene matches: 4. This CDR3 comprises 15 residues. The CDR3 DNA is TGTGCCAGCAGCTTTAGGGGGACAGGGGGAGATACGCAGTATTTT. It encodes CASSFRGTGGDTQYF.

The genes are TRBV7-8 and TRBJ2-6; D possibly corresponds to TRBD1 (5 bases). Looked up from germline, CDR1 is SGHVS and CDR2 is FQNEAQ. The CDR3 spans 17 residues. Trimming stripped 0 bases from V and 2 bases from J, with 11 bases between. CDR3 sequence: CASSLALRGTGANVLTF. CDR3 nucleotides: TGTGCCAGCAGCTTAGCGCTTAGGGGAACTGGGGCCAACGTCCTGACTTTC.

The rearrangement uses TRBV10-3 and TRBJ2-1; possible D gene TRBD1, 5 bases. Deletions cut 3 bases from V and 7 bases from J, with 7 bases between. Germline V gene data show CDR1 as ENHRY and CDR2 as SYGVKD. CDR3 length equals 12 residues. The DNA of the CDR3 is TGTGCCATCAGTGAACGACAGAATGAGCAGTTCTTC. This translates into CAISERQNEQFF.

This chain joins TRBV6-1 and TRBJ2-7; 8 bases line up with TRBD1. V was pared by 2 bases and J by 5 bases, with 2 bases of the junction left unmatched. Germline CDR1 MNHNS, CDR2 SASEGT. This CDR3 has 13 residues. CDR3 nucleotides: TGTGCCAGCAGTGAATACAGGGGGGACGAGCAGTACTTC. Encoded protein: CASSEYRGDEQYF.

In this sample, this clone turned up once. J is TRBJ2-1 and V is TRBV6-1; 7 nucleotides line up with TRBD2. The CDR3 totals 15 residues. Per germline, CDR1 MNHNS and CDR2 SASEGT. The V gene end was trimmed by 7 bases and the J gene end by 7 bases; junction bases not matched to a gene: 13. The CDR3 sequence is CASNSLGRAGNEQFF. CDR3 coding DNA: TGTGCCAGCAATTCCCTGGGGAGGGCCGGAAATGAGCAGTTCTTC.

The chain carries TRBV21-1 and TRBJ1-2; the table's D gene call, TRBD1, was not cross checked with the DNA. TRBV21-1 is a recognized pseudogene. This CDR3 is 14 amino acids long. CDR3 nucleotide sequence: TGTGCCAGCAGCAAAGGGACAGGGGGCTATGGCTACACCTTC. The encoded protein is CASSKGTGGYGYTF.